This record concerns one T cell receptor (beta chain) sequence. This sample is part of a study of cytomegalovirus exposure and HLA in healthy donors. The CDR3 covers 13 residues. After removal of 3 bases from V and 8 bases from J, the junction contained 3 bases not matched to a gene. CDR1 and CDR2 (germline): LNHDA, SQIVND (reference sequence). Primers for the PCR totalled 60 Vbeta and 13 Jbeta. Using immunoSEQ multiplex PCR, the repertoire was profiled, and TCRdb retains in-frame clones only, with some absent. Of 130,000 or so clones listed, 55% to 80% are singletons. The sequenced material came from PBMCs. This sequence was found in a woman in her forties in good health and CMV-seronegative. The chain combines TRBV19 with TRBJ1-2; 10 nucleotides line up with TRBD1. CDR3 sequence: CASSMTGGAGYTF. The CDR3 DNA is TGTGCCAGTAGTATGACAGGGGGCGCAGGCTACACCTTC.